A selection of T cell receptor beta chains follows, all from one sample in a study of CD8 T cells in Susac syndrome. TCRdb reprocessed the immunoSEQ multiplex PCR reads with MiXCR, giving one entry per CDR3 protein. Here the sample spans approximately 280,000 distinct CDR3 sequences, approximately 81% being singletons. The sample was CD8+ T cells from PBMCs. The receptors derive from a human donor with multiple sclerosis. The CDR3 runs from the conserved cysteine through the conserved F or W. A D gene is named only where the DNA matches it firmly. Clone sizes are given selectively: once, few, many, or a class where the clone is expanded.

J gene	clone size	V gene	D gene	CDR3 DNA	CDR3 protein
TRBJ1-6	NA	TRBV25-1	NA	TGTGCCAGCAGTGAATTTGGGGGGGAGGCGAATTCACCCCTCCACTTT	CASSEFGGEANSPLHF
TRBJ2-1	NA	TRBV19	TRBD2	TGTGCCAGCGCGGCTAGGGACTATGGCTACAATGAGCAGTTCTTC	CASAARDYGYNEQFF
TRBJ2-1	NA	TRBV3-1	NA	TGTGTCAGCAGCCCGGTCGGACTATACAATGAGCAGTTCTTC	CVSSPVGLYNEQFF
TRBJ2-7	NA	TRBV28	TRBD1	TGTGCCAGCAGTTCCGGACAGGACTTCTACGAGCAGTACTTC	CASSSGQDFYEQYF
TRBJ1-3	NA	TRBV7-9	TRBD1	TGTGCCAGCAGCCCCGACAGGGACTCTGGAAACACCATATATTTT	CASSPDRDSGNTIYF
TRBJ1-1	NA	TRBV28	NA	TGTGCCAGCAGTTTCTGGGGACTAACAGGGCGGAACACTGAAGCTTTCTTT	CASSFWGLTGRNTEAFF
TRBJ1-2	NA	TRBV3-1	NA	TGTGCCAGCAGCCAAGTCTCAAAAAGGATTAACTATGGCTACACCTTC	CASSQVSKRINYGYTF
TRBJ2-3	NA	TRBV3-1	TRBD2	TGTGCCAGCAGCCAAATCTTTCGTCGGGAGGGCCCCCCAGATACGCAGTATTTT	CASSQIFRREGPPDTQYF
TRBJ2-2	once	TRBV7-8	NA	TGTGCCAGCAGCTCCAGGGGGGAAATGGAGACCGGGGAGCTGTTTTTT	CASSSRGEMETGELFF
TRBJ2-1	NA	TRBV7-9	NA	TGTGCCAGCAGCCCGGGACTCCCCTACAATGAGCAGTTCTTC	CASSPGLPYNEQFF
TRBJ1-5	NA	TRBV27	NA	TGTGCCAGCACTCCACGGGGGGGCCGCAATCAGCCCCAGCATTTT	CASTPRGGRNQPQHF
TRBJ2-3	NA	TRBV28	NA	TGTGCCAGCAGTTTCGACACCGGGACAGATACGCAGTATTTT	CASSFDTGTDTQYF
TRBJ2-7	few	TRBV5-1	TRBD1	TGCGCCAGCAGCTGGACAGGGGCCCAATCCTACGAGCAGTACTTC	CASSWTGAQSYEQYF
TRBJ1-3	NA	TRBV5-1	NA	TGCGCCAGCAGCGGCGACGGTGGGTCTGGAAACACCATATATTTT	CASSGDGGSGNTIYF
TRBJ2-1	NA	TRBV25-1	NA	TGTGCCAGCGGGGAAACAGGTCTAGCGAACAATGAGCAGTTCTTC	CASGETGLANNEQFF
TRBJ2-7	NA	TRBV20-1	TRBD2	TGCAGTGCTACCCTAGCGGAAGTCTACGAGCAGTACTTC	CSATLAEVYEQYF
TRBJ2-3	NA	TRBV6-5	NA	TGTGCCAGCAGTCGCCGGACATTCCCAGATACGCAGTATTTT	CASSRRTFPDTQYF
TRBJ2-3	once	TRBV28	NA	TGTGCCAGCAGTTTCGGTCTAGCGAACACAGATACGCAGTATTTT	CASSFGLANTDTQYF
TRBJ2-5	NA	TRBV28	TRBD2	TGTGCCAGCCAACCTAGCGGAAAGCAAGAGACCCAGTACTTC	CASQPSGKQETQYF
TRBJ2-1	NA	TRBV29-1	NA	TGCAGCGTTGATGGGGCCAATGAGCAGTTCTTC	CSVDGANEQFF
TRBJ1-6	NA	TRBV7-9	NA	TGTGCCAGCAGCTTCACCCGGGGCAGATCCGTTAATTCACCCCTCCACTTT	CASSFTRGRSVNSPLHF
TRBJ1-1	NA	TRBV9	NA	TGTGCCAGCAGCCGAGGGGACGAGAACACTGAAGCTTTCTTT	CASSRGDENTEAFF
TRBJ2-7	NA	TRBV27	NA	TGTGCCAGCAGCCCTCAAAGGGGAGTCGACGAGCAGTACTTC	CASSPQRGVDEQYF
TRBJ2-7	NA	TRBV27	NA	TGTGCCAGCAGTTACGTCGGGAGCTCCTACGAGCAGTACTTC	CASSYVGSSYEQYF
TRBJ2-5	NA	TRBV27	NA	TGTGCCAGCAGTTTAGGGACCTGGCAAGAGACCCAGTACTTC	CASSLGTWQETQYF
TRBJ2-6	NA	TRBV27	NA	TGTGCCAGCAGCGAACTTCCATCTGTCTCTGGGGCCAACGTCCTGACTTTC	CASSELPSVSGANVLTF